This T cell receptor beta chain appears in the sequencing data of a study of blood T cell repertoires in COVID-19. Whole-study context: Sites in the United States, Italy and Spain provided acute and convalescent COVID-19 samples. The cDNA or gDNA used as material had been derived from T cells, B-cell-depleted T cells, or PBMCs.

Source study methods: Reference gene primer amplification gave nucleated cell count estimates. Here immunoSEQ multiplex PCR was the method, and the copy in TCRdb shows in-frame clones only, minus some. V and J calls and clone size are as listed in that table; D and trimming were resolved from the DNA. The sample yields roughly 100,000 clones, around 90% seen once. The CDR3 spans 12 residues. The V and J ends lost 2 bases and 2 bases respectively, with 6 bases between them. Germline CDR1 SQVTM, CDR2 ANQGSEA. The sample consisted of peripheral blood. This chain connects TRBV29-1 to TRBJ1-1; D uncertain. The TCR comes from a woman aged 60-75 years with acute or convalescent COVID-19. This CDR3 reads CSVERANTEAFF. As DNA, the CDR3 is TGCAGCGTTGAAAGAGCTAACACTGAAGCTTTCTTT. The full variable domain, in which reference TRBV29-1 and TRBJ1-1 provide the parts outside the CDR3, is SAVISQKPSRDICQRGTSLTIQCQVDSQVTMMFWYRQQPGQSLTLIATANQGSEATYESGFVIDKFPISRPNLTFSTLTVSNMSPEDSSIYLCSVERANTEAFFGQGTRLTVV.